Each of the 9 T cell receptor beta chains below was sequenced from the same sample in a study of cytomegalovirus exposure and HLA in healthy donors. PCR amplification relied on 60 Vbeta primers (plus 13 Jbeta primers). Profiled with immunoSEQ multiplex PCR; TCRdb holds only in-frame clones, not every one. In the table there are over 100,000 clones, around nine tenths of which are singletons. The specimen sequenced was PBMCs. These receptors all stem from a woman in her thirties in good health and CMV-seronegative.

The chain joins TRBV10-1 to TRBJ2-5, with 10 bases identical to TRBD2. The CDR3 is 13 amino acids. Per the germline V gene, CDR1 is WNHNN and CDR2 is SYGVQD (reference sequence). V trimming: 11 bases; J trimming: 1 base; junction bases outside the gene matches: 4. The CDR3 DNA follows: TGCGCCTGGGCTAGCGGGAGCCAAGAGACCCAGTACTTC. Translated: CAWASGSQETQYF.

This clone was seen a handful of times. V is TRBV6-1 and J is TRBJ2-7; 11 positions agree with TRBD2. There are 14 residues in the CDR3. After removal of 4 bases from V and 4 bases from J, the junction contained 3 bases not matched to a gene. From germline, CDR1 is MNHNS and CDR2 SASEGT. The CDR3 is CASSGLAGGYEQYF. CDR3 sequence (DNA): TGTGCCAGCAGTGGGCTAGCGGGAGGTTACGAGCAGTACTTC.

For the CDR3, the DNA is TGTGCCAGCAGCTTTCATCAATCCTACGAGCAGTACTTC. This codes for CASSFHQSYEQYF. The J gene is TRBJ2-7, the V gene TRBV7-2; D remains unclear. The V gene's germline CDR1 is SGHTA and CDR2 FQGNSA. The V gene lost 3 bases and the J gene lost 1 base, with 7 bases spanning the gap. CDR3 size: 13 residues. The full variable domain, its missing parts supplied by reference TRBV7-2 and TRBJ2-7, is GAGVSQSPSNKVTEKGKDVELRCDPISGHTALYWYRQSLGQGLEFLIYFQGNSAPDKSGLPSDRFSAERTGGSVSTLTIQRTQQEDSAVYLCASSFHQSYEQYFGPGTRLTVT.

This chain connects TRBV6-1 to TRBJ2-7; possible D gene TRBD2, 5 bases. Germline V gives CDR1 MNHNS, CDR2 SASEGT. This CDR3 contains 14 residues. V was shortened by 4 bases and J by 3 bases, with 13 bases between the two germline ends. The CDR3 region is CASSGQAGGYEQYF. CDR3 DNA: TGTGCCAGCAGTGGGCAGGCCGGAGGCTACGAGCAGTACTTC.

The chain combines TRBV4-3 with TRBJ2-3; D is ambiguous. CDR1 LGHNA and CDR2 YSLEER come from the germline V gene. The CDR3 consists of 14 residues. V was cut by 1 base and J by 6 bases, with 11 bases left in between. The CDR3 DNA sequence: TGCGCCAGCAGCCAAGTTTTGAGTTACGATACGCAGTATTTT. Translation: CASSQVLSYDTQYF.

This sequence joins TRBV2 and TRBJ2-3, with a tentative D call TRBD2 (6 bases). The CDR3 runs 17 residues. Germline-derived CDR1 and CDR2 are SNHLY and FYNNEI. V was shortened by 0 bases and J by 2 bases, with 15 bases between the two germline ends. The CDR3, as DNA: TGTGCCAGCAGTGAAGCGCTTAGACTAGAGTTCACAGATACGCAGTATTTT. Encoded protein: CASSEALRLEFTDTQYF.

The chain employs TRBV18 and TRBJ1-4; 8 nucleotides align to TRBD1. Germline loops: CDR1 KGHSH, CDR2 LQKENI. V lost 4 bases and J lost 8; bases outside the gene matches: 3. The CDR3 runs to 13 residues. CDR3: CASSLTGEEKLFF. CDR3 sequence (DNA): TGTGCCAGCTCACTGACAGGGGAAGAAAAACTGTTTTTT.

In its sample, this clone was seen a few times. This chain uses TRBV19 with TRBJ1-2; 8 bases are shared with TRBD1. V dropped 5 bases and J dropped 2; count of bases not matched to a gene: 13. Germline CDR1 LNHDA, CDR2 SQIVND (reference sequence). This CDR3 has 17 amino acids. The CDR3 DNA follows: TGTGCCAGTAGTCCCCTCCCGGGACAGGATAACAACTATGGCTACACCTTC. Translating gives CASSPLPGQDNNYGYTF.

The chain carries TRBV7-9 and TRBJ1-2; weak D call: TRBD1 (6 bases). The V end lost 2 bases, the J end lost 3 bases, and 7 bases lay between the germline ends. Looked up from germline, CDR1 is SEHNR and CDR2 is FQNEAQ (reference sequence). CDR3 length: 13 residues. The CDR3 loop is CASSLQGHYGYTF. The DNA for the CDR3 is TGTGCCAGCAGCTTACAGGGGCACTATGGCTACACCTTC.